Sequencing of this T cell receptor (beta chain) was carried out in a study of blood T cell repertoires in COVID-19. Study in general: Spain, Italy and the United States supplied samples that represented acute and convalescent COVID-19.

Source study methods: Reference gene primer amplification in the assay estimated nucleated cell counts. The protocol was immunoSEQ multiplex PCR, while the TCRdb copy is restricted to in-frame clones and leaves out a portion. V, J and clone size are those of that table, while D and trimming were read from the DNA. The profile shows 50,000 or so clones, 86% of them singletons. The J segment lost 4 bases and the V segment lost 1 base, leaving 4 bases of the junction unmatched. Germline-derived CDR1 and CDR2 are SGDLS and YYNGEE. The CDR3 loop spans 15 amino acids. The chain couples TRBV9 to TRBJ2-1; 8 positions agree with TRBD2. The material sequenced was peripheral blood. This receptor was taken from a woman aged 55-75 years with acute or convalescent COVID-19. Here the CDR3 reads CASSVSGGPYNEQFF. As DNA, the CDR3 is TGTGCCAGCAGCGTATCGGGGGGGCCTTACAATGAGCAGTTCTTC.